The rows below give T cell receptor beta chains drawn from one sample of a study of tumor-infiltrating lymphocytes in primary liver carcinoma. TCRdb reprocessed the multiplex PCR reads via MiXCR and lists one record per CDR3 protein. The table has 65,000 to 80,000 distinct CDR3 sequences, almost 70% seen once; the top ten hold roughly a quarter. The sequencing input was liver tumor tissue from sampling region 4. All receptors come from a man aged 40-55 years with primary liver carcinoma and hepatitis B virus infection. Both conserved end residues are part of each CDR3. Each record gives: D gene, V gene, CDR3 protein. A D gene is named only where the DNA matches it firmly.

d_call: TRBD2
v_call: TRBV28
cdr3_aa: CPSSSGTSGLSRGGANVLTF

d_call: NA
v_call: TRBV28
cdr3_aa: CVSIPATGGNTEAFF

d_call: NA
v_call: TRBV12-5
cdr3_aa: CASGWSDTQYF

d_call: NA
v_call: TRBV11-2
cdr3_aa: CASNSKWRGAPNTEAFF

d_call: TRBD2
v_call: TRBV6-2/TRBV6-3
cdr3_aa: CASSETGRATYNEQFF

d_call: NA
v_call: TRBV12-3/TRBV12-4
cdr3_aa: CAGSSRDSSKGTQYF

d_call: TRBD2
v_call: TRBV12-3/TRBV12-4
cdr3_aa: CASSQNGYTSGRSPDTHYF

d_call: TRBD2
v_call: TRBV14
cdr3_aa: CTSSPDVAGVSTDTQYF

d_call: NA
v_call: TRBV10-3
cdr3_aa: CAIGRQSYNSPLHF

d_call: NA
v_call: TRBV11-2
cdr3_aa: CANSLDVGGLTDTRYF

d_call: NA
v_call: TRBV18
cdr3_aa: CASSPSLLANTGELFF

d_call: TRBD1
v_call: TRBV2
cdr3_aa: CASSFDRGRSDEQYF

d_call: TRBD1
v_call: TRBV11-1
cdr3_aa: CASSIQGQGKTGELFF

d_call: NA
v_call: TRBV6-5
cdr3_aa: CASSYGVGTEAFF

d_call: NA
v_call: TRBV7-8
cdr3_aa: CASTLAARASERAADTQYF

d_call: NA
v_call: TRBV12-3/TRBV12-4
cdr3_aa: CASSFAGTGGYTF

d_call: TRBD1
v_call: TRBV7-9
cdr3_aa: CDNSTGEETQYF

d_call: TRBD2
v_call: TRBV11-3
cdr3_aa: CASSPGLAGYTGELFF

d_call: NA
v_call: TRBV25-1
cdr3_aa: CASSQTGTYEQYF

d_call: NA
v_call: TRBV6-1
cdr3_aa: CASSEEHFYSNQPQHF

d_call: NA
v_call: TRBV12-3/TRBV12-4
cdr3_aa: CASSRQEGDKEQFF

d_call: NA
v_call: TRBV11-2
cdr3_aa: CASSFDLSGRVAEASF

d_call: NA
v_call: TRBV11-1
cdr3_aa: CTNSFTDTQYF

d_call: NA
v_call: TRBV20-1
cdr3_aa: CSANREADTQYF

d_call: NA
v_call: TRBV11-2
cdr3_aa: CARSFLWGEQYF

d_call: TRBD1
v_call: TRBV5-1
cdr3_aa: CASSFTGTGAGGSPYEQYF

d_call: TRBD1
v_call: TRBV7-3
cdr3_aa: CASSSQPSQGSGELFF

d_call: TRBD2
v_call: TRBV6-5
cdr3_aa: CVSSYDAGGGDTLYF

d_call: NA
v_call: TRBV29-1
cdr3_aa: CRVAQWNTEVFF

d_call: TRBD2
v_call: TRBV10-3
cdr3_aa: CAISESYGLADNEQFF

d_call: NA
v_call: TRBV19
cdr3_aa: CASSIVRDNEQFF